Shown below are 3 T cell receptor beta chains from a single sample sequenced in a study of cytomegalovirus exposure and HLA in healthy donors. Profiled with immunoSEQ multiplex PCR; TCRdb holds only in-frame clones, not every one. This table holds about 260,000 clones, 90% found once. Sequencing was carried out using PBMCs. These receptors all come from a woman in her twenties or thirties in good health and CMV-seronegative.

The chain joins TRBV9 to TRBJ1-1, with 7 bases identical to TRBD1. This CDR3 is 14 amino acids long. Germline CDR1 and CDR2: SGDLS and YYNGEE. V trimming: 4 bases; J trimming: 0 bases; junction bases outside the gene matches: 3. The CDR3 spells CASSLTGMNTEAFF. CDR3 in DNA: TGTGCCAGCAGCCTGACAGGGATGAACACTGAAGCTTTCTTT.

In this sample, this clone turned up once. V is TRBV28 and J is TRBJ1-2; D perhaps matches TRBD1 (6 bases). Germline CDR1 and CDR2: MDHEN and SYDVKM. This CDR3 spans 16 amino acids. Trimming shortened V by 3 bases and J by 2 bases, and 16 bases separated the two germline ends. CDR3 DNA: TGTGCCAGCAGTTTCTATCGGATTGACAGGAACTATGGCTACACCTTC. This sequence encodes CASSFYRIDRNYGYTF.

The J gene is TRBJ2-5, the V gene TRBV27; 7 positions agree with TRBD1. Per the germline V gene, CDR1 is MNHEY and CDR2 is SMNVEV (reference sequence). With 0 bases clipped from V and 1 base from J, the junction kept 5 bases outside the gene matches. The CDR3 has 16 amino acids. In DNA form, the CDR3 reads TGTGCCAGCAGTTTATCGTTCACAGGGGCCCAAGAGACCCAGTACTTC. As protein: CASSLSFTGAQETQYF.